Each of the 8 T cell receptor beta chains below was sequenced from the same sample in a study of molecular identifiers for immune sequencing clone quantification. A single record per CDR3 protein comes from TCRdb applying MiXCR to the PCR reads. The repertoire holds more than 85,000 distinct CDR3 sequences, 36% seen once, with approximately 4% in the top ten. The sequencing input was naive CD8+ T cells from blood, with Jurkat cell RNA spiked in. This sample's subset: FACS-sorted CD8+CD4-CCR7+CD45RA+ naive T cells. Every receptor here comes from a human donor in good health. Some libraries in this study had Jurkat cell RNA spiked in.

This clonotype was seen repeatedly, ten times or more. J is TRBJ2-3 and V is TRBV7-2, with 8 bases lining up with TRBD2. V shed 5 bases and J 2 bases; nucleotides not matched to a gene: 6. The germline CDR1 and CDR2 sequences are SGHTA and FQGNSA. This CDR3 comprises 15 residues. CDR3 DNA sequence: TGTGCCAGCAGCGCCGCTAGCGGGCTCACAGATACGCAGTATTTT. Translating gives CASSAASGLTDTQYF.

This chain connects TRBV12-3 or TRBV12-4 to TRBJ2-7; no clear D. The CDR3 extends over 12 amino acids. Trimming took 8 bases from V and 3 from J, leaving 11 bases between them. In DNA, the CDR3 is TGTGCCAGCGGGATCGTCATCTACGAGCAGTACTTC. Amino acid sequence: CASGIVIYEQYF.

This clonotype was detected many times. The CDR3 sequence: CASSGGRSTEAFF. The CDR3 region has the DNA TGTGCCAGCAGCGGCGGACGCTCAACTGAAGCTTTCTTT. The genes are TRBV9 and TRBJ1-1; no clear D gene. This CDR3 comprises 13 residues. V lost 3 bases to trimming and J lost 5 bases, with 11 bases between them. CDR1 is SGDLS, CDR2 YYNGEE, per germline. Combining the CDR3 with reference TRBV9 and TRBJ1-1 gives the whole variable domain DSGVTQTPKHLITATGQRVTLRCSPRSGDLSVYWYQQSLDQGLQFLIQYYNGEERAKGNILERFSAQQFPDLHSELNLSSLELGDSALYFCASSGGRSTEAFFGQGTRLTVV.

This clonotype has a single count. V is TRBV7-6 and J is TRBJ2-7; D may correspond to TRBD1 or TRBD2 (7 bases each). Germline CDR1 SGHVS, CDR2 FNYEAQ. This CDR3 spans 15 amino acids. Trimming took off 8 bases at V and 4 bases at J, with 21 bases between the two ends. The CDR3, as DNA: TGTGCCAGCTGCCAAGGGGGGGTGACAGGGTACGAGCAGTACTTC. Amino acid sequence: CASCQGGVTGYEQYF.

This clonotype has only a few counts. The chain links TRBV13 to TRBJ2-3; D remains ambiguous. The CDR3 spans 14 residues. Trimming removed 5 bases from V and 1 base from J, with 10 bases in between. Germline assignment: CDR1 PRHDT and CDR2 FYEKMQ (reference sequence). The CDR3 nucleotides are TGTGCCAGCAGCCTCGGTACTGGCACAGATACGCAGTATTTT. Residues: CASSLGTGTDTQYF. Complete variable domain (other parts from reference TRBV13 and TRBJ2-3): AAGVIQSPRHLIKEKRETATLKCYPIPRHDTVYWYQQGPGQDPQFLISFYEKMQSDKGSIPDRFSAQQFSDYHSELNMSSLELGDSALYFCASSLGTGTDTQYFGPGTRLTVL.

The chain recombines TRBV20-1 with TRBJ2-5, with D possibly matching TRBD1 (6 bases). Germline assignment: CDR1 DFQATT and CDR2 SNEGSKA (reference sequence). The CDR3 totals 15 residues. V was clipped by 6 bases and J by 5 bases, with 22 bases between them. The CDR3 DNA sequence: TGCAGTGCCCAAGCCCGGGACATGTCGTTGGAGACCCAGTACTTC. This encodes CSAQARDMSLETQYF.

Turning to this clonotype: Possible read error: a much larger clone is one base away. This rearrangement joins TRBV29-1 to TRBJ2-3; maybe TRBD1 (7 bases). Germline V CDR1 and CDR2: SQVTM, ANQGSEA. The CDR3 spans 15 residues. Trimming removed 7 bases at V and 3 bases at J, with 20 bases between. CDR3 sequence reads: CSGESRQGGTDTQYF. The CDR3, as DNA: TGCAGCGGTGAGTCGAGGCAGGGGGGTACAGATACGCAGTATTTT.

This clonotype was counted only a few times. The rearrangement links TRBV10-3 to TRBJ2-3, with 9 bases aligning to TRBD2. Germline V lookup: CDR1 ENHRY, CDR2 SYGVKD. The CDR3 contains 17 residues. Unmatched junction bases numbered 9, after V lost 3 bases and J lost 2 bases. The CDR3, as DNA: TGTGCCATCAGTGATCCGTGGCAGCGGGAGGCCACAGATACGCAGTATTTT. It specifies CAISDPWQREATDTQYF.